Each of the 21 T cell receptor beta chains below was sequenced from the same sample in a study of T cell repertoires in cytomegalovirus infection. The antigens these receptors bind are not known. TCRdb independently ran MiXCR on the reads; one entry per CDR3 protein. The profile covers around 55,000 distinct CDR3 sequences, with over 15% appearing a single time and around a quarter taken by the ten largest. Material: CD8+ T cells from cultured PBMCs, obtained from culture after CMV antigen stimulation. The receptors come from a human donor in good health (CMV status not recorded). Some clones in this sample may be carry-over from other donors' samples.

V usage is TRBV7-2 and J usage is TRBJ2-5; 7 bases agree with TRBD1. Per the germline V gene, CDR1 is SGHTA and CDR2 is FQGNSA. This CDR3 has 13 amino acids. J gave up 6 bases and V 4 bases, and 5 bases lay outside the gene matches. CDR3 DNA sequence: TGTGCCAGCAGCTCCGACAGGGTGAAGACCCAGTACTTC. As protein: CASSSDRVKTQYF.

J is TRBJ2-1 and V is TRBV11-3; TRBD2 agrees at 14 bases. The CDR3 has 13 residues. The J segment lost 15 bases and the V segment lost 5 bases, leaving 6 bases of the junction unmatched. Germline V gene lookup returns CDR1 SGHNT and CDR2 YENEEA. This CDR3 is CASSRTSGRRRFF. The CDR3 nucleotides read TGTGCCAGCAGCCGGACTAGCGGGAGGAGGAGGTTCTTC.

The rearrangement uses TRBV7-2 and TRBJ2-7; D is ambiguous. CDR3 length: 11 residues. The ends were cut back, 5 bases at V and 5 bases at J, with 7 bases in the middle. The V gene's germline CDR1 is SGHTA and CDR2 FQGNSA. Here the CDR3 reads CASSGRNEQYF. In nucleotides, the CDR3 is TGTGCCAGCAGCGGCAGGAACGAGCAGTACTTC.

This chain links TRBV7-6 with TRBJ2-3; the match to TRBD1 covers 8 bases. Per germline, CDR1 SGHVS and CDR2 FNYEAQ. The CDR3 has 15 amino acids. After removal of 5 bases from V and 0 bases from J, the junction contained 4 bases not matched to a gene. CDR3 coding DNA: TGTGCCAGCAGCCACCGGGACAGGAGCACAGATACGCAGTATTTT. It codes for CASSHRDRSTDTQYF.

This clonotype is classed as medium-sized. The V call is TRBV9, the J call TRBJ2-1; D is unclear. The germline CDR1 and CDR2 sequences are SGDLS and YYNGEE. The CDR3 has 17 amino acids. V lost 3 bases and J lost 4, with 20 bases in between. CDR3 bases: TGTGCCAGCAGCGACCCCATAACATCGGCAAGGTACAATGAGCAGTTCTTC. It encodes CASSDPITSARYNEQFF.

The V call is TRBV12-5, the J call TRBJ2-5, with no clear D. The ends were cut back, 1 base at V and 7 bases at J, with 10 bases in the middle. The CDR3 totals 13 residues. Germline V gene sequence: CDR1 LGHNT, CDR2 FRNRAP. The CDR3 region has the DNA TGTGCTAGTGGTTTGGCTGTGATAGGGACCCAGTACTTC. Translating gives CASGLAVIGTQYF.

V and J are TRBV12-5 and TRBJ2-2, with D maybe TRBD1 (6 bases). Looked up from germline, CDR1 is LGHNT and CDR2 is FRNRAP. Between the trimmed V and J ends, which lost 6 bases and 0 bases, there was a span of 14 bases. This CDR3 spans 16 amino acids. Here the CDR3 DNA reads TGTGCTAGTGGCCCACAGGGCCGTACGAACACCGGGGAGCTGTTTTTT. Protein sequence: CASGPQGRTNTGELFF.

In its sample, this clonotype was seen many times. The J gene is TRBJ2-3, the V gene TRBV7-6; maybe TRBD1 (6 bases). The CDR3 is 12 residues long. Germline-derived CDR1 and CDR2 are SGHVS and FNYEAQ. The V and J ends lost 1 base and 12 bases respectively, with 11 bases between them. The CDR3 sequence is CASSLVEGDQYF. The CDR3 DNA is TGTGCCAGCAGCTTAGTCGAGGGGGACCAGTATTTT.

Concerning this clonotype itself: Germline and junction disagree at one end, which may indicate a read error. The chain has TRBV20-1 and TRBJ2-1; 9 bases are shared with TRBD2. Germline V gene data show CDR1 as DFQATT and CDR2 as SNEGSKA (reference sequence). This CDR3 has 18 residues. The CDR3 sequence is CCAPHGVAGASSYNEQFF. In DNA, the CDR3 is TGCTGTGCTCCCCACGGGGTAGCGGGGGCCAGCTCCTACAATGAGCAGTTCTTC.

This clonotype was found a few times. This chain uses TRBV28 with TRBJ2-1; TRBD2 agrees at 9 bases. The trim removed 3 bases at V and 4 bases at J, leaving 1 base unmatched. The CDR3 totals 14 residues. From germline, CDR1 is MDHEN and CDR2 SYDVKM. In nucleotides, the CDR3 is TGTGCCAGCAGTTTCCTAGCGGGGTACAATGAGCAGTTCTTC. Protein sequence: CASSFLAGYNEQFF.

Judged by abundance, this clonotype is medium-sized (0.01 to 0.1%). The rearrangement uses TRBV5-4 and TRBJ2-3, with 9 bases that match TRBD1. The CDR3 consists of 16 residues. Germline CDR1 and CDR2: SGHNT and YYREEE (reference sequence). V gave up 2 bases and J gave up 0 bases; unmatched junction bases: 4. CDR3 nucleotide sequence: TGTGCCAGCAGCTTACAGGGGGCTCGGAGCACAGATACGCAGTATTTT. Its protein product is CASSLQGARSTDTQYF.

This clonotype was seen at least ten times. The chain joins TRBV19 to TRBJ2-7; TRBD1 matches at 7 bases. From germline, CDR1 is LNHDA and CDR2 SQIVND (reference sequence). Trimming at V came to 5 bases and at J to 2 bases, leaving 6 bases not matched to a gene. The CDR3 sequence is 14 residues long. CDR3 in amino acids: CASSPRTGTYEQYF. CDR3 nucleotide sequence: TGTGCCAGTAGTCCCCGGACAGGAACCTACGAGCAGTACTTC.

The chain joins TRBV18 to TRBJ1-1; D is perhaps TRBD1 (6 bases). V was pared by 3 bases and J by 4 bases, with 12 bases between. This CDR3 region has 14 residues. Germline-derived CDR1 and CDR2 are KGHSH and LQKENI. Here the CDR3 reads CASSPQGSGTEAFF. The DNA for the CDR3 is TGTGCCAGCTCACCTCAGGGGTCGGGCACTGAAGCTTTCTTT.

The chain carries TRBV15 and TRBJ1-2, with D possibly being TRBD1 (5 bases). Trimming shortened V by 6 bases and J by 2 bases, and 10 bases separated the two germline ends. Germline V gene lookup returns CDR1 LNHNV and CDR2 YYDKDF (reference sequence). This CDR3 is 13 amino acids long. The CDR3 nucleotides are TGTGCCACCAGAGACAGTGAGAACTATGGCTACACCTTC. Translation gives CATRDSENYGYTF.

This clonotype came up a few times. This chain connects TRBV12-3 or TRBV12-4 to TRBJ1-6, with D possibly TRBD1 on 6 matching bases. Deletions cut 1 base from V and 14 bases from J, with 15 bases between. The CDR3 has 14 amino acids. For the CDR3, the DNA is TGTGCCAGCAGTTTAGGCCTTGGGGGCGGCACCCTCCACTTT. The encoded protein is CASSLGLGGGTLHF.

Many counts were recorded for this clonotype. This chain uses TRBV7-2 with TRBJ1-2, with D uncertain. Germline CDR1 reads SGHTA; CDR2 reads FQGNSA. The CDR3 spans 14 residues. V dropped 0 bases and J dropped 2 bases, with 7 bases sitting between them. Here the CDR3 reads CASSLALGNYGYTF. The DNA of the CDR3 is TGTGCCAGCAGCTTAGCCCTCGGAAACTATGGCTACACCTTC.

The J gene is TRBJ2-1, the V gene TRBV11-1; TRBD2 matches 10 bases. V lost 4 bases and J lost 0; bases outside the gene matches: 6. This CDR3 comprises 17 residues. Germline loops: CDR1 SGHAT, CDR2 FQDESV (reference sequence). This CDR3 reads CASSSGSSGSSYNEQFF. In DNA, the CDR3 is TGTGCCAGCAGCTCCGGCTCTAGCGGGAGCTCCTACAATGAGCAGTTCTTC.

This clonotype was detected many times. The genes are TRBV24-1 and TRBJ2-3; D gene uncertain. The CDR3 has 17 residues. Germline CDR1 KGHDR, CDR2 SFDVKD. V lost 4 bases, J lost 0 bases, and 16 bases lay in between. This CDR3 is CATSDMSGDTSTDTQYF. The DNA of the CDR3 is TGTGCCACCAGTGACATGTCAGGTGACACTAGCACAGATACGCAGTATTTT.

V gene TRBV7-2 combines with J gene TRBJ2-1; unclear D gene. V was pared by 6 bases and J by 1 base, with 16 bases between. Germline V gene data show CDR1 as SGHTA and CDR2 as FQGNSA. This CDR3 has 16 residues. This chain's CDR3 is CASSIRGVGSYNEQFF. As DNA, the CDR3 is TGTGCCAGCAGTATTAGAGGTGTTGGGTCCTACAATGAGCAGTTCTTC.

This clonotype was counted between two and nine times. V gene TRBV7-8 combines with J gene TRBJ2-1; 7 nucleotides line up with TRBD2. CDR3 length: 13 residues. Germline V gives CDR1 SGHVS, CDR2 FQNEAQ. V was clipped by 4 bases and J by 9 bases; unmatched bases: 6. CDR3 region: CASSYGGGLEQFF. The CDR3, as DNA: TGTGCCAGCAGCTATGGGGGGGGACTTGAGCAGTTCTTC.

The chain carries TRBV12-3 or TRBV12-4 and TRBJ1-2; 8 bases match TRBD1. V was clipped by 8 bases and J by 4 bases; unmatched bases: 9. The CDR3 totals 14 residues. Here the CDR3 DNA reads TGTGCCAGCCGGACAGGGTTCCTTCTCTATGGCTACACCTTC. Its translation: CASRTGFLLYGYTF.